The rows below give T cell receptor beta chains drawn from one sample of a study of human T cells and chemical hapten exposure. TCRdb analysed the RACE reads with MiXCR anew, one entry per CDR3 protein. Among approximately 86,000 distinct CDR3 sequences, approximately 11% were seen once, and the ten largest hold more than 1%. This sample comprised whole blood, obtained in connection with sensitization to the hapten diphenylcyclopropenone (DPC). The source is a woman in her thirties with alopecia areata. Some clones in this sample may be carry-over from other donors' samples. Both conserved end residues are part of each CDR3. The D gene is left open where the match is weak. Where a row states a size, it is once, few, many or the class of an expanded clone; other rows omit it.

v_gene	d_gene	j_gene	abundance	CDR3aa	CDR3nt
TRBV2	NA	TRBJ2-2	few	CASSEGQANTGELFF	TGTGCCAGCAGTGAAGGACAAGCTAACACCGGGGAGCTGTTTTTT
TRBV12-3/TRBV12-4	NA	TRBJ2-1	few	CASSLETINEQFF	TGTGCCAGCAGTCTCGAGACCATCAATGAGCAGTTCTTC
TRBV20-1	NA	TRBJ2-2	NA	CSASEDRLFF	TGCAGTGCTAGCGAGGACCGGCTGTTTTTT
TRBV9	NA	TRBJ2-6	NA	CASSVTGYSGANVLTF	TGTGCCAGCAGCGTTACAGGCTACTCTGGGGCCAACGTCCTGACTTTC
TRBV28	NA	TRBJ1-1	NA	CASSSAANTEAFF	TGTGCCAGCAGTTCTGCAGCGAACACTGAAGCTTTCTTT
TRBV7-2	NA	TRBJ2-1	NA	CASSTRGVPNEQFF	TGTGCCAGCAGCACCCGAGGGGTACCCAATGAGCAGTTCTTC
TRBV7-7	NA	TRBJ1-6	many	CASGTGLNSPLHF	TGTGCCAGCGGTACAGGGCTGAATTCACCCCTCCACTTT
TRBV12-5	TRBD2	TRBJ2-1	few	CASGLGLAGVVDEQFF	TGTGCTAGTGGTTTGGGACTAGCGGGAGTGGTGGATGAGCAGTTCTTC
TRBV7-9	TRBD1	TRBJ1-2	NA	CASSWTGPNYGYTF	TGTGCCAGCAGCTGGACAGGGCCCAACTATGGCTACACCTTC
TRBV14	NA	TRBJ2-1	NA	CASSQVGGSLNEQFF	TGTGCCAGCAGCCAAGTCGGTGGGAGTCTCAATGAGCAGTTCTTC
TRBV21-1	NA	TRBJ1-1	NA	CASSKTSGDTEAFF	TGTGCCAGCAGCAAAACGTCAGGGGACACTGAAGCTTTCTTT
TRBV27	TRBD2	TRBJ2-3	many	CASSSRRTSGTDTQYF	TGTGCCAGCAGTTCCCGCCGGACTAGCGGAACAGATACGCAGTATTTT
TRBV3-1	NA	TRBJ1-1	few	CASSLTARMNTEAFF	TGTGCCAGCAGTCTGACAGCCCGCATGAACACTGAAGCTTTCTTT
TRBV29-1	TRBD1	TRBJ1-1	few	CSVEAQGQGNTEAFF	TGCAGCGTTGAAGCTCAGGGACAGGGGAACACTGAAGCTTTCTTT
TRBV29-1	TRBD1	TRBJ1-2	many	CSGGTESNYGYTF	TGCAGCGGAGGGACAGAAAGTAACTATGGCTACACCTTC
TRBV10-3	NA	TRBJ1-1	few	CAINRALNTEAFF	TGTGCCATCAACAGGGCCCTGAACACTGAAGCTTTCTTT
TRBV3-1	NA	TRBJ2-3	many	CASSQDRAADTQYF	TGTGCCAGCAGCCAAGATCGGGCCGCAGATACGCAGTATTTT
TRBV24-1	NA	TRBJ1-1	many	CATSDRGRGGTEAFF	TGTGCCACCAGTGATCGGGGCCGAGGGGGCACTGAAGCTTTCTTT
TRBV19	NA	TRBJ2-6	many	CASSPDSLFSSFTGANVLTF	TGTGCCAGTAGCCCCGACAGTCTCTTCTCTTCTTTCACTGGGGCCAACGTCCTGACTTTC
TRBV5-1	NA	TRBJ1-1	many	CASSLTLMNTEAFF	TGCGCCAGCAGCCTGACATTGATGAACACTGAAGCTTTCTTT
TRBV27	NA	TRBJ1-4	few	CASSELGGANEKLFF	TGTGCCAGCAGCGAGTTGGGGGGGGCTAATGAAAAACTGTTTTTT
TRBV7-9	NA	TRBJ2-1	NA	CASTPDSSYNEQFF	TGTGCCAGCACCCCGGATAGCTCCTACAATGAGCAGTTCTTC
TRBV11-2	TRBD2	TRBJ2-3	many	CASIRWAGVTDTQYF	TGTGCCAGCATTCGGTGGGCGGGGGTTACAGATACGCAGTATTTT
TRBV2	NA	TRBJ2-2	NA	CASSAGTGELFF	TGTGCCAGCAGTGCGGGCACCGGGGAGCTGTTTTTT
TRBV3-1	NA	TRBJ2-5	many	CASSQVGQPQETQYF	TGTGCCAGCAGCCAAGTGGGTCAGCCTCAAGAGACCCAGTACTTC
TRBV30	TRBD2	TRBJ2-1	few	CAWSEGLAGNEQFF	TGTGCCTGGAGTGAGGGACTAGCGGGCAATGAGCAGTTCTTC
TRBV5-1	NA	TRBJ2-1	many	CASSLAGWNEQFF	TGCGCCAGCAGCTTGGCGGGGTGGAATGAGCAGTTCTTC
TRBV2	NA	TRBJ2-1	few	CASSEQGFDNEQFF	TGTGCCAGCAGTGAACAGGGGTTTGACAATGAGCAGTTCTTC
TRBV7-6	NA	TRBJ2-1	many	CASSLFQGAEAYNEQFF	TGTGCCAGCAGCTTATTTCAGGGAGCGGAGGCCTACAATGAGCAGTTCTTC
TRBV28	TRBD1	TRBJ2-3	NA	CASSLGQGRTRRYF	TGTGCCAGCAGTCTGGGACAGGGGAGAACTCGTCGGTATTTT
TRBV2	NA	TRBJ2-3	many	CASSRMTGSGQDTQYF	TGTGCCAGCAGTCGTATGACAGGTAGTGGGCAAGATACGCAGTATTTT
TRBV2	TRBD1	TRBJ1-2	NA	CASSGQGERGYTF	TGTGCCAGCAGTGGACAGGGAGAACGCGGCTACACCTTC
TRBV5-1	NA	TRBJ2-7	NA	CASSPAGEPYEQYF	TGCGCCAGCAGCCCGGCAGGGGAACCCTACGAGCAGTACTTC
TRBV5-5	TRBD1	TRBJ1-4	NA	CVSSLRGTGLYEKLFF	TGTGTCAGCAGCTTGCGAGGGACAGGGCTGTATGAAAAACTGTTTTTT
TRBV2	NA	TRBJ2-6	many	CASSPLDSGANVLTF	TGTGCCAGCAGTCCCCTCGACTCTGGGGCCAACGTCCTGACTTTC
TRBV6-5	NA	TRBJ1-2	few	CASSYGPNYGYTF	TGTGCCAGCAGTTACGGGCCCAACTATGGCTACACCTTC
TRBV11-2	NA	TRBJ1-6	many	CASSLHLSPLHF	TGTGCCAGCAGCTTACATCTTAGCCCCCTCCACTTT
TRBV18	NA	TRBJ2-5	NA	CASTPNELSRGLQETQYF	TGTGCCAGCACACCAAACGAACTTAGTCGGGGGCTCCAAGAGACCCAGTACTTC
TRBV6-6	NA	TRBJ1-6	NA	CASSYPANSPLHF	TGTGCCAGCAGTTACCCAGCAAATTCACCCCTCCACTTT